The 27 T cell receptor beta chains below were found in one sample sequenced in a study of blood T cell repertoires in COVID-19. Sequenced by immunoSEQ multiplex PCR; TCRdb stores in-frame clones only, minus some. Among 100,000 to 150,000 clones listed, around 87% were seen once. What was sequenced was peripheral blood. These receptors all stem from a man between 65 and 80 years old with active COVID-19.

The chain recombines TRBV27 with TRBJ2-7; maybe TRBD2 (5 bases). Germline CDR1 reads MNHEY; CDR2 reads SMNVEV (reference sequence). Trimming cost V 3 bases and J 1 base, with 19 bases left between them. The CDR3 length is 17 residues. This chain's CDR3 is CASSLVASRGKSYEQYF. CDR3 DNA sequence: TGTGCCAGCAGTTTGGTTGCCTCGCGAGGGAAGTCCTACGAGCAGTACTTC.

The chain recombines TRBV28 with TRBJ2-5; 15 bases fit TRBD2. The CDR3 is 17 amino acids. V lost 5 bases, J lost 5 bases, and 9 bases stayed unmatched. Germline assignment: CDR1 MDHEN and CDR2 SYDVKM. The CDR3 spells CASSPNIGLAGGETQYF. The CDR3 bases are TGTGCCAGCAGTCCGAACATAGGACTAGCGGGAGGGGAGACCCAGTACTTC.

V and J are TRBV3-1 (or the pseudogene TRBV3-2) and TRBJ2-7, with 7 nucleotides matching TRBD2. The CDR3 length is 15 residues. The germline gives CDR1 LGHDT, CDR2 YNNKEL (reference sequence). V dropped 3 bases and J dropped 7; count of bases not matched to a gene: 12. Here the CDR3 DNA reads TGTGCCAGCAGCCACCGAGCCCTTAGGGGAGGGGAGCAGTACTTC. It encodes CASSHRALRGGEQYF.

The rearrangement links TRBV24-1 to TRBJ2-7, with 8 bases identical to TRBD1. This CDR3 has 15 amino acids. V was pared by 5 bases and J by 4 bases, with 9 bases of the junction left unmatched. The V gene's germline CDR1 is KGHDR and CDR2 SFDVKD. Written as DNA, the CDR3 is TGTGCCACCAGTGGTGACAGGGGAACCATTTACGAGCAGTACTTC. As protein: CATSGDRGTIYEQYF.

The genes are TRBV6-2 or TRBV6-3 and TRBJ1-5, with 9 bases fitting TRBD1. Trimming removed 5 bases from V and 0 bases from J; junction bases left unmatched: 8. CDR3 length equals 17 residues. Germline CDR1 reads MNHEY; CDR2 reads SVGEGT. In nucleotides, the CDR3 is TGTGCCAGCAGTACTTTGACAGGGGGGAATAGCAATCAGCCCCAGCATTTT. Translation: CASSTLTGGNSNQPQHF.

The CDR3, as DNA: TGTGCCAGCAGCCACACAGGGCTTGGAGAGGAGCTGTTTTTT. Protein: CASSHTGLGEELFF. The chain is built from TRBV14 and TRBJ2-2; a weak D match, TRBD1 (6 bases). The germline V and J ends were trimmed by 3 bases and 10 bases, with 15 bases remaining between them. In germline, CDR1 is SGHDN, CDR2 FVKESK. CDR3 length: 14 residues.

This chain connects TRBV7-9 to TRBJ2-3; D ambiguous. Trimming shortened V by 1 base and J by 0 bases, and 5 bases separated the two germline ends. Germline V gives CDR1 SEHNR, CDR2 FQNEAQ (reference sequence). The CDR3 runs 14 residues. For the CDR3, the DNA is TGTGCCAGCAGCTTAGAGAGAAGCACAGATACGCAGTATTTT. Residues: CASSLERSTDTQYF.

The chain employs TRBV2 and TRBJ1-2, with TRBD1 as a possible D gene (5 bases). This CDR3 region has 13 residues. V shed 1 base and J shed 6 bases, with 9 bases lying between them. CDR1 SNHLY and CDR2 FYNNEI come from the germline V gene. The DNA for the CDR3 is TGTGCCAGCAGTGAAGACAGGAATCATGGCTACACCTTC. Translated, it gives CASSEDRNHGYTF.

The sample holds one count of this clone. J is TRBJ1-4 and V is TRBV5-1; 12 bases agree with TRBD1. The V gene's germline CDR1 is SGHRS and CDR2 YFSETQ. The CDR3 extends over 15 amino acids. J lost 8 bases, V lost 4 bases, and 6 bases had no gene match. The CDR3 spells CASSVGTGGEEKLFF. Written as DNA, the CDR3 is TGCGCCAGCAGCGTTGGGACAGGGGGCGAAGAAAAACTGTTTTTT.

The CDR3 here is CASNGGREADTQYF. The DNA of the CDR3 is TGTGCCAGTAACGGCGGGAGGGAGGCAGATACGCAGTATTTT. This rearrangement joins TRBV19 to TRBJ2-3; 9 bases are shared with TRBD2. The germline V gene encodes CDR1 LNHDA and CDR2 SQIVND (reference sequence). The CDR3 sequence is 14 residues long. With 7 bases clipped from V and 4 bases from J, the junction kept 6 bases outside the gene matches.

The chain employs TRBV29-1 and TRBJ2-3; 13 nucleotides line up with TRBD2. Germline CDR1 SQVTM, CDR2 ANQGSEA. The CDR3 totals 15 residues. V shed 3 bases and J 2 bases; nucleotides not matched to a gene: 2. The CDR3 region is CSVDGTSGATDTQYF. DNA for the CDR3: TGCAGCGTTGATGGGACTAGCGGGGCCACAGATACGCAGTATTTT.

The chain uses TRBV18 and TRBJ1-5; the match to TRBD1 covers 12 bases. Germline V gene lookup returns CDR1 KGHSH and CDR2 LQKENI. The CDR3 totals 17 residues. The V segment lost 4 bases and the J segment 7 bases; nucleotides outside the gene matches: 11. The CDR3 nucleotides are TGTGCCAGCTCACACACCGCGGGGACAGGGGGCTGGCAGCCCCAGCATTTT. Its translation is CASSHTAGTGGWQPQHF.

The J gene is TRBJ2-5, the V gene TRBV5-4, with 9 bases fitting TRBD2. The J segment lost 2 bases and the V segment lost 1 base, leaving 3 bases of the junction unmatched. The CDR3 extends over 15 amino acids. The germline CDR1 and CDR2 sequences are SGHNT and YYREEE (reference sequence). CDR3 residues: CASSLRTSGQETQYF. DNA of the CDR3: TGTGCCAGCAGCTTGCGAACTAGCGGGCAAGAGACCCAGTACTTC.

This rearrangement joins TRBV29-1 to TRBJ2-1; TRBD2 matches at 8 bases. The CDR3 length is 14 residues. Trimming removed 7 bases from V and 2 bases from J; junction bases left unmatched: 7. The germline gives CDR1 SQVTM, CDR2 ANQGSEA. Written as DNA, the CDR3 is TGCAGCGGGGGCGGACTAGCAGCCTACAATGAGCAGTTCTTC. Encoded protein: CSGGGLAAYNEQFF.

The V gene is TRBV15, the J gene TRBJ1-5; 8 bases map to TRBD1. Germline trimming cut 3 bases from V and 1 base from J; bases unmatched to any gene: 5. Germline values: CDR1 LNHNV, CDR2 YYDKDF (reference sequence). The CDR3 consists of 16 residues. CDR3 in DNA: TGTGCCACCAGCAGGTTCACAGGGGGGAGCAATCAGCCCCAGCATTTT. Translating gives CATSRFTGGSNQPQHF. Drawing the rest from reference TRBV15 and TRBJ1-5, the complete variable domain is DAMVIQNPRYQVTQFGKPVTLSCSQTLNHNVMYWYQQKSSQAPKLLFHYYDKDFNNEADTPDNFQSRRPNTSFCFLDIRSPGLGDTAMYLCATSRFTGGSNQPQHFGDGTRLSIL.

V usage is TRBV28 and J usage is TRBJ2-1; 7 nucleotides match TRBD1. The V gene end was trimmed by 2 bases and the J gene end by 12 bases; junction bases not matched to a gene: 4. Looked up from germline, CDR1 is MDHEN and CDR2 is SYDVKM. The CDR3 covers 12 residues. CDR3 loop: CASSLRQGGQFF. In DNA form, the CDR3 reads TGTGCCAGCAGTTTACGACAGGGTGGGCAGTTCTTC.

The chain has TRBV9 and TRBJ1-5, with a tentative D call TRBD1 (5 bases). The germline gives CDR1 SGDLS, CDR2 YYNGEE. The CDR3 consists of 15 residues. The V gene lost 0 bases and the J gene lost 5 bases, with 12 bases spanning the gap. The CDR3 loop is CASSVGLGLDQPQHF. In DNA, the CDR3 is TGTGCCAGCAGCGTAGGATTGGGGCTCGATCAGCCCCAGCATTTT.

This chain joins TRBV7-2 and TRBJ2-1, with 14 bases that match TRBD2. After removal of 5 bases from V and 0 bases from J, the junction contained 6 bases not matched to a gene. The CDR3 extends over 18 amino acids. CDR1 SGHTA and CDR2 FQGNSA come from the germline V gene. This CDR3 reads CASSRPGTSGSSYNEQFF. The CDR3 bases are TGTGCCAGCAGCCGTCCCGGGACTAGCGGGAGCTCCTACAATGAGCAGTTCTTC.

J is TRBJ2-6 and V is TRBV5-6; D remains unclear. Germline assignment: CDR1 SGHDT and CDR2 YYEEEE. Trimming took off 4 bases at V and 4 bases at J, with 15 bases between the two ends. This CDR3 spans 16 amino acids. CDR3: CASSPLARLGANVLTF. Written as DNA, the CDR3 is TGTGCCAGCAGCCCACTGGCGAGGTTAGGGGCCAACGTCCTGACTTTC. Full variable domain (missing parts from reference TRBV5-6 and TRBJ2-6): DAGVTQSPTHLIKTRGQQVTLRCSPKSGHDTVSWYQQALGQGPQFIFQYYEEEERQRGNFPDRFSGHQFPNYSSELNVNALLLGDSALYLCASSPLARLGANVLTFGAGSRLTVL.

The gene calls are TRBV6-2 or TRBV6-3 and TRBJ1-5, with D perhaps TRBD1 (5 bases). This CDR3 region has 13 residues. Germline lookup yields CDR1 MNHEY and CDR2 SVGEGT. The V gene lost 5 bases and the J gene lost 3 bases, with 8 bases spanning the gap. The CDR3 loop is CASSDSFNQPQHF. CDR3 DNA sequence: TGTGCCAGCAGTGACAGTTTCAATCAGCCCCAGCATTTT.

This clone was seen only once. Other DNA sequences of this sample code for an identical CDR3. This chain joins TRBV10-3 and TRBJ2-3; D might be TRBD2 (6 bases). The CDR3 runs 15 residues. Trimming removed 3 bases from V and 0 bases from J, with 10 bases in between. Looked up from germline, CDR1 is ENHRY and CDR2 is SYGVKD. CDR3 sequence (DNA): TGTGCCATCAGTGACCCAAGCGGGAGCACAGATACGCAGTATTTT. Encoded protein: CAISDPSGSTDTQYF.

The genes are TRBV2 and TRBJ1-4; the D gene is possibly TRBD1 (5 bases). This CDR3 contains 15 residues. CDR1 and CDR2 from the germline V gene are SNHLY and FYNNEI. V lost 2 bases and J lost 0, with 7 bases in between. The CDR3 reads CASSERQSTNEKLFF. The CDR3 coding sequence is TGTGCCAGCAGTGAAAGACAGTCAACTAATGAAAAACTGTTTTTT.

The chain recombines TRBV11-3 with TRBJ2-7, with 8 bases lining up with TRBD1. There are 17 residues in the CDR3. Germline-derived CDR1 and CDR2 are SGHNT and YENEEA. Trimming at V came to 5 bases and at J to 2 bases, leaving 14 bases not matched to a gene. This CDR3 is CASSLRHTGTGPYEQYF. In nucleotides, the CDR3 is TGTGCCAGCAGCCTAAGACACACCGGGACAGGACCCTACGAGCAGTACTTC. Together with reference TRBV11-3 and TRBJ2-7, the CDR3 gives the full variable domain: EAGVVQSPRYKIIEKKQPVAFWCNPISGHNTLYWYLQNLGQGPELLIRYENEEAVDDSQLPKDRFSAERLKGVDSTLKIQPAELGDSAVYLCASSLRHTGTGPYEQYFGPGTRLTVT.

This chain uses TRBV4-3 with TRBJ2-4; the D gene is possibly TRBD2 (7 bases). Trimming left V 0 bases short and J 6 bases short, with 15 bases between. Germline V gives CDR1 LGHNA, CDR2 YSLEER. This CDR3 comprises 16 residues. The chain's CDR3 is CASSQEIRGRGNIQYF. As DNA, the CDR3 is TGCGCCAGCAGCCAAGAGATTAGGGGGAGGGGAAACATTCAGTACTTC.

This clone was counted only a few times. V gene TRBV11-1 combines with J gene TRBJ2-2; 7 nucleotides agree with TRBD1. The J segment lost 7 bases and the V segment lost 5 bases, leaving 10 bases of the junction unmatched. CDR1 and CDR2 from the germline V gene are SGHAT and FQDESV (reference sequence). The CDR3 extends over 15 amino acids. In DNA form, the CDR3 reads TGTGCCAGCAGCCCCGATTACAGGGGTGGCGGGGAGCTGTTTTTT. This sequence encodes CASSPDYRGGGELFF. Complete variable domain (other parts from reference TRBV11-1 and TRBJ2-2): EAEVAQSPRYKITEKSQAVAFWCDPISGHATLYWYRQILGQGPELLVQFQDESVVDDSQLPKDRFSAERLKGVDSTLKIQPAELGDSAMYLCASSPDYRGGGELFFGEGSRLTVL.

V usage is TRBV5-1 and J usage is TRBJ2-3, with 9 bases fitting TRBD1. Germline V gives CDR1 SGHRS, CDR2 YFSETQ. The CDR3 runs 16 residues. The junction had 9 bases not matched to a gene; V was cut back by 4 bases and J by 3 bases. The CDR3 bases are TGCGCCAGCAGCCCTGACGGGACAGGGCAAACAGATACGCAGTATTTT. Translating it yields CASSPDGTGQTDTQYF.

This clone has only one observation. The chain joins TRBV5-1 to TRBJ2-7; 9 bases are shared with TRBD2. CDR3 size: 14 residues. The V segment lost 4 bases and the J segment 3 bases; nucleotides outside the gene matches: 5. Per the germline V gene, CDR1 is SGHRS and CDR2 is YFSETQ. The DNA for the CDR3 is TGCGCCAGCAGCCTTAGCGGGAGTTTCTACGAGCAGTACTTC. It is translated as CASSLSGSFYEQYF.